The sequence of this T cell receptor beta chain was determined in a study of CD8 T cells in ankylosing spondylitis. TCRdb recomputed calls from the 5' RACE reads with MiXCR, one row per CDR3 protein. This sample has roughly 180,000 distinct CDR3 sequences; 13% occur once, and the top ten carry roughly 11%. This clonotype was observed many times. This CDR3 has 15 amino acids. V lost 4 bases and J 3 bases, leaving 13 bases between the germline ends. Germline V gene data show CDR1 as LGHNA and CDR2 as YNFKEQ. Sequenced material: blood, either unsorted or a sorted T cell fraction (not recorded which). This clonotype was obtained from a female donor with ankylosing spondylitis or in good health (not recorded which). This chain connects TRBV4-2 to TRBJ2-1; possibly TRBD1 or TRBD2 for D (6 bases each). CDR3 coding DNA: TGTGCCAGCAGCCCCGGAGGGGGAAGCTACAATGAGCAGTTCTTC. Translation: CASSPGGGSYNEQFF.